The next 8 T cell receptor beta chains were all read from a single sample in a study of blood T cell repertoires in COVID-19. TCRdb's table, derived via immunoSEQ multiplex PCR, lists solely in-frame clones and lacks some. Seen here are 90,000 to 150,000 clones, around 89% observed once, and the top ten hold 19%. Sequencing was performed on peripheral blood. The receptors originated from a human donor with acute or convalescent COVID-19. The donor label of this sample is uncertain.

This sequence joins TRBV30 and TRBJ1-5; the D gene is possibly TRBD1 (6 bases). Germline assignment: CDR1 GTSNPN and CDR2 SVGIG (reference sequence). V was pared by 5 bases and J by 3 bases, with 11 bases between. This CDR3 region has 13 residues. CDR3 protein: CAWAGQPNQPQHF. The CDR3 region has the DNA TGTGCCTGGGCCGGACAGCCCAATCAGCCCCAGCATTTT.

This chain connects TRBV28 to TRBJ1-2; D not certain. Per the germline V gene, CDR1 is MDHEN and CDR2 is SYDVKM. The V end was cut by 6 bases, the J end by 4 bases, with 9 bases between. This CDR3 region has 12 residues. The CDR3 region has the DNA TGTGCCAGCAGCCGAGATAGCTATGGCTACACCTTC. It codes for CASSRDSYGYTF.

The genes are TRBV9 and TRBJ2-1; 8 bases line up with TRBD2. Per the germline V gene, CDR1 is SGDLS and CDR2 is YYNGEE. The trim removed 4 bases at V and 7 bases at J, leaving 10 bases unmatched. The CDR3 spans 15 residues. CDR3 in DNA: TGTGCCAGCAGCCCCCGAGCGGGAGCTTGGAATGAGCAGTTCTTC. This codes for CASSPRAGAWNEQFF. Supplemented by reference TRBV9 and TRBJ2-1, the full variable domain reads DSGVTQTPKHLITATGQRVTLRCSPRSGDLSVYWYQQSLDQGLQFLIQYYNGEERAKGNILERFSAQQFPDLHSELNLSSLELGDSALYFCASSPRAGAWNEQFFGPGTRLTVL.

The chain recombines TRBV27 with TRBJ1-1; TRBD1 matches 7 bases. The CDR3 totals 15 residues. Germline-derived CDR1 and CDR2 are MNHEY and SMNVEV (reference sequence). The J segment lost 1 base and the V segment lost 8 bases, leaving 10 bases of the junction unmatched. The DNA of the CDR3 is TGTGCCAGCGGCAGGGGGAGTGCGGGGAACACTGAAGCTTTCTTT. It encodes CASGRGSAGNTEAFF.

The chain couples TRBV21-1 to TRBJ2-2; TRBD1, the D gene given by the table, was not confirmed from the DNA. TRBV21-1 is annotated as a pseudogene. The CDR3 is made up of 15 amino acids. This CDR3 reads CASSIGGRNTGELFF. In DNA, the CDR3 is TGTGCCAGCAGCATAGGGGGCCGGAACACCGGGGAGCTGTTTTTT.

V usage is TRBV7-8 and J usage is TRBJ2-7; 12 nucleotides align to TRBD2. V shed 1 base, J shed 2 bases, and the junction held 3 bases outside the gene matches. Germline CDR1 reads SGHVS; CDR2 reads FQNEAQ. The CDR3 spans 16 residues. The CDR3 region has the DNA TGTGCCAGCAGCTTAGTTACTAGCGGGAGGCCCTACGAGCAGTACTTC. Residues: CASSLVTSGRPYEQYF.

In this sample, this clone turned up once. The chain employs TRBV5-1 and TRBJ2-5; TRBD1 aligns across 10 bases. V shed 4 bases and J 5 bases; nucleotides not matched to a gene: 5. Germline V gene sequence: CDR1 SGHRS, CDR2 YFSETQ. The CDR3 spans 14 residues. For the CDR3, the DNA is TGCGCCAGCAGCCCCGGACAGGGGGGGGAGACCCAGTACTTC. Translating it yields CASSPGQGGETQYF.

The V and J genes are TRBV19 and TRBJ1-2, with TRBD1 identical over 7 bases. Germline lookup yields CDR1 LNHDA and CDR2 SQIVND (reference sequence). V gave up 6 bases and J gave up 4 bases; unmatched junction bases: 8. The CDR3 loop spans 14 amino acids. The CDR3 region is CASRGTGTAYGYTF. CDR3 coding DNA: TGTGCCAGTAGAGGGACCGGGACAGCCTATGGCTACACCTTC.